The T cell receptor beta chain described here comes from a study of graft-versus-host responses after intestinal transplantation. Study context: The recipients all started with anti-thymocyte globulin induction and then took tacrolimus and steroids for approximately 3 years. Points from the study as a whole: Marrow from the recipient contained GvH clones, some of which had appeared first in ileum or blood. High graft-versus-host to host-versus-graft clonal ratios were found in allografts of patients who had graft-donor T cell macrochimerism. Early post-transplant HvG declines tracked with peak circulating GvH clone levels.

Data came from immunoSEQ multiplex PCR; TCRdb stores just in-frame clones and leaves some out. The table lists 2,500 to 3,500 clones, around 74% of them singletons. Lamina propria and intraepithelial lymphocytes were released by processing graft tissue. Worth noting for this clone: What it recognizes is unknown.

The clonotype was recovered from a human patient who received an intestinal transplant, so some T cells may come from the graft donor. The sequencing here drew on ileum tissue, taken roughly 5 and 7 days after intestinal transplantation.

CDR3 nucleotides: TGTGCCAGCAGCTTACAGGGCTCCTACGAGCAGTACTTC. Translated: CASSLQGSYEQYF. The chain carries TRBV13 and TRBJ2-7; perhaps TRBD1 as D (5 bases). The germline CDR1 and CDR2 sequences are PRHDT and FYEKMQ (reference sequence). V lost 2 bases and J 0 bases, leaving 5 bases between the germline ends. The CDR3 extends over 13 amino acids.